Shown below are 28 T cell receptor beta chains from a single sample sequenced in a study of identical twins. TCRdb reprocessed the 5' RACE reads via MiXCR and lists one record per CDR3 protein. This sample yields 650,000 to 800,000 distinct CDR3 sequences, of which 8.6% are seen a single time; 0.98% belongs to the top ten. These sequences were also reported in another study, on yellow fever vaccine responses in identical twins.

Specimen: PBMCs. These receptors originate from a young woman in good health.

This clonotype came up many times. Here the CDR3 DNA reads TGCAGCGTTGATGGTTTACAGGGAGACACAGATACGCAGTATTTT. It encodes CSVDGLQGDTDTQYF. The V call is TRBV29-1, the J call TRBJ2-3; possible D gene TRBD1, 6 bases. V gave up 3 bases and J gave up 2 bases, with 15 bases separating them. CDR1 is SQVTM, CDR2 ANQGSEA, per germline. The CDR3 spans 15 residues.

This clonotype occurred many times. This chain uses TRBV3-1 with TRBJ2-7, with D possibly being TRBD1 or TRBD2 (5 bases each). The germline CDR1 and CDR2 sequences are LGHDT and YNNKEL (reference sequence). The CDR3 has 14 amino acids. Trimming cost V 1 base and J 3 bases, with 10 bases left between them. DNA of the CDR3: TGTGCCAGCAGCCAAGGGGGGTTCGACTACGAGCAGTACTTC. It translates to CASSQGGFDYEQYF.

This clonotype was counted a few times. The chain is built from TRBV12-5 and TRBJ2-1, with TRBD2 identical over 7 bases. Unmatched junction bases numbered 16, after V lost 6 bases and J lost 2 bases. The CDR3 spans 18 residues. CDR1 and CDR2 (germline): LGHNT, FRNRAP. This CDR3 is CASGRVAGPGDTYNEQFF. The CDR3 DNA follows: TGTGCTAGTGGACGGGTAGCGGGCCCGGGAGACACCTACAATGAGCAGTTCTTC.

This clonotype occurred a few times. The DNA for the CDR3 is TGTGCCAGCACCGATCGGGACTTATACAATGAGCAGTTCTTC. The encoded protein is CASTDRDLYNEQFF. The J gene is TRBJ2-1, the V gene TRBV12-3 or TRBV12-4; D may be TRBD2 (6 bases). The CDR3 loop spans 14 amino acids. Trimming stripped 7 bases from V and 4 bases from J, with 14 bases between.

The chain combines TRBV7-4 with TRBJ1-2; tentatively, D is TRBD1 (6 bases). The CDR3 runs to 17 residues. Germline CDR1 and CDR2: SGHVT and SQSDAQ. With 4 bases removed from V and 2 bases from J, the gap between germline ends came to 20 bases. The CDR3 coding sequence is TGTGCCAGCAGCTCCGAACTCGGGACACCGAGAAACTATGGCTACACCTTC. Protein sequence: CASSSELGTPRNYGYTF.

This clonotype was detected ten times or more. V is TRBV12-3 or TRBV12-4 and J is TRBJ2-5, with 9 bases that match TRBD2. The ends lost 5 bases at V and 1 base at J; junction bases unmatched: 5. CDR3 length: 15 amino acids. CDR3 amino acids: CASSPRTSAQETQYF. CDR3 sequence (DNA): TGTGCCAGCAGTCCTAGGACTAGCGCCCAAGAGACCCAGTACTTC.

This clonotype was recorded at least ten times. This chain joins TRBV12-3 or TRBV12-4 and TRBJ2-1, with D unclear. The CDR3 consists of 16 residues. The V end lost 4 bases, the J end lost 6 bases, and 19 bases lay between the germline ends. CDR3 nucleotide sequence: TGTGCCAGCAGTTCGAGGAGCAAGCTGGGTCCCAATGAGCAGTTCTTC. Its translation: CASSSRSKLGPNEQFF.

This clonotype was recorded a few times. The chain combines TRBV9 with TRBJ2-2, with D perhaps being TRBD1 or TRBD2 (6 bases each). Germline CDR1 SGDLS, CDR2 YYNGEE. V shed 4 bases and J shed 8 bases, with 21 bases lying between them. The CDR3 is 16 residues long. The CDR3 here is CASSPLVRGAGGELFF. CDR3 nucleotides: TGTGCCAGCAGCCCTCTCGTGAGGGGGGCAGGTGGGGAGCTGTTTTTT.

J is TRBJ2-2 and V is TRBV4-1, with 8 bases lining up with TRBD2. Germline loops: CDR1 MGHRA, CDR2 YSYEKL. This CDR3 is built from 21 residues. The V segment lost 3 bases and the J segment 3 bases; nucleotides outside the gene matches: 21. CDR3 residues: CASSHRAAAGADWVDTGELFF. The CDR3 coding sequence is TGCGCCAGCAGCCACCGTGCGGCAGCGGGAGCGGATTGGGTGGACACCGGGGAGCTGTTTTTT.

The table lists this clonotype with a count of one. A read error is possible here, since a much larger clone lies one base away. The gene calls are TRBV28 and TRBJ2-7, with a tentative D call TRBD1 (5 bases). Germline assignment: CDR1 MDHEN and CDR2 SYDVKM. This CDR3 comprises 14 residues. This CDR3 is CAGRPGKRGSEQYF. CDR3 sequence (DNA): TGTGCCGGCAGACCAGGGAAAAGGGGCTCCGAGCAGTACTTC.

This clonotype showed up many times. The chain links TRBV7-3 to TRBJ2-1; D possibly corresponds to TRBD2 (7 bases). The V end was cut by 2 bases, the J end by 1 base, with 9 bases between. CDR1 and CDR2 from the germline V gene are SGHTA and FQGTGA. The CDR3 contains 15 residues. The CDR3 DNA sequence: TGTGCCAGCAGCTTAGCGGGGGCTTCCTACAATGAGCAGTTCTTC. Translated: CASSLAGASYNEQFF.

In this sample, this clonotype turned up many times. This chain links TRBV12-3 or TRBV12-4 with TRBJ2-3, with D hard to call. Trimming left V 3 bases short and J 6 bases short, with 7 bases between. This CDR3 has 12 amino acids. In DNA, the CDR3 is TGTGCCAGCAGTTTTGGCAGGGATACGCAGTATTTT. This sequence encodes CASSFGRDTQYF.

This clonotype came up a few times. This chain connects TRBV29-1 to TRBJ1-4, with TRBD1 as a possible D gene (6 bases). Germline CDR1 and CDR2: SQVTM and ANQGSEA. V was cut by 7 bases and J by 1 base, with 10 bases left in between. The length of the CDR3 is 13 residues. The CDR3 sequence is CSAEQGTNEKLFF. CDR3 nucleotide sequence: TGCAGCGCCGAACAGGGAACTAATGAAAAACTGTTTTTT.

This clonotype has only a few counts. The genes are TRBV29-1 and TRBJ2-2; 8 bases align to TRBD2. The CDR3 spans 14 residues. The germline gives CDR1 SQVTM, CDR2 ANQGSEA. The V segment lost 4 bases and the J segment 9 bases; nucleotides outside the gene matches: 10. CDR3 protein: CSVAYGGVERELFF. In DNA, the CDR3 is TGCAGCGTTGCTTACGGGGGGGTCGAAAGGGAGCTGTTTTTT.

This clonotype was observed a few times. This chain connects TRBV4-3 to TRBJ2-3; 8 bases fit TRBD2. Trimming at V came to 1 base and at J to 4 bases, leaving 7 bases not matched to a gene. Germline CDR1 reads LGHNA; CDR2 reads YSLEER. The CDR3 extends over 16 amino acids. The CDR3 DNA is TGCGCCAGCAGCCAAGTTGCTAGCGGGTTTGCAGATACGCAGTATTTT. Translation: CASSQVASGFADTQYF.

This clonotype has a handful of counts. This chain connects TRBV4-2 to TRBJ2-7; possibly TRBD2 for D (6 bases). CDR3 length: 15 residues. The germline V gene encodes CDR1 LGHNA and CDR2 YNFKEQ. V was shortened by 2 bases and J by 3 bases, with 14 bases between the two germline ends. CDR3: CASSQKGGMDYEQYF. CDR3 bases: TGTGCCAGCAGCCAAAAGGGCGGGATGGACTACGAGCAGTACTTC.

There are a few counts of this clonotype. The CDR3 coding sequence is TGCGCCAGCAGCGGGAGGGCGACAGGGGACCGGTTCTTC. This sequence encodes CASSGRATGDRFF. V and J are TRBV5-1 and TRBJ2-1, with D tentatively TRBD1 (8 bases). This CDR3 is 13 amino acids long. Germline CDR1 reads SGHRS; CDR2 reads YFSETQ. V was pared by 4 bases and J by 15 bases, with 20 bases between.

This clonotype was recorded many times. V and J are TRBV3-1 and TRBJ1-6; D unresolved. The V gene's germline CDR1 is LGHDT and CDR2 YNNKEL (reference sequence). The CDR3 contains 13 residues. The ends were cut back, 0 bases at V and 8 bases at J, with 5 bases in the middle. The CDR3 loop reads CASSQDRDSPLHF. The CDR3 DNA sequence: TGTGCCAGCAGCCAAGATCGGGATTCACCCCTCCACTTT.

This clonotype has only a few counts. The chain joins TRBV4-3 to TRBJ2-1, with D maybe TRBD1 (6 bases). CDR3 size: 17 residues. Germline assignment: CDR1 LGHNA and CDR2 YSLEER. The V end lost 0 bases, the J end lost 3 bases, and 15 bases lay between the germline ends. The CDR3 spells CASSQDTADSVYNEQFF. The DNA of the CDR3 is TGCGCCAGCAGCCAAGATACGGCGGACAGCGTCTACAATGAGCAGTTCTTC.

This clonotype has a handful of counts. The CDR3 sequence: CSAYPATSQETQYF. The CDR3 nucleotides are TGCAGCGCCTACCCTGCAACAAGTCAAGAGACCCAGTACTTC. The V and J genes are TRBV20-1 and TRBJ2-5; D ambiguous. The CDR3 extends over 14 amino acids. CDR1 and CDR2 (germline): DFQATT, SNEGSKA (reference sequence).

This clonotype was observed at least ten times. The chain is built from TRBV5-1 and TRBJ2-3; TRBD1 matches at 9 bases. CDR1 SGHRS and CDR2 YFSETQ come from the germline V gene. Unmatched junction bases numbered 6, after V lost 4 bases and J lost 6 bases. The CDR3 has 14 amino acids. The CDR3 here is CASSVDRGFDTQYF. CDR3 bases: TGCGCCAGCAGCGTGGACAGGGGTTTCGATACGCAGTATTTT.

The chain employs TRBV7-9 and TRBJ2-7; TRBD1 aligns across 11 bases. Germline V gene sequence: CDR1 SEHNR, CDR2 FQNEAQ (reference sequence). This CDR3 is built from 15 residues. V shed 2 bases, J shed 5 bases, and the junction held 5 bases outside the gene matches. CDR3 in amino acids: CASSLSMDRGHEQYF. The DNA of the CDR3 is TGTGCCAGCAGCTTATCCATGGACAGGGGGCACGAGCAGTACTTC.

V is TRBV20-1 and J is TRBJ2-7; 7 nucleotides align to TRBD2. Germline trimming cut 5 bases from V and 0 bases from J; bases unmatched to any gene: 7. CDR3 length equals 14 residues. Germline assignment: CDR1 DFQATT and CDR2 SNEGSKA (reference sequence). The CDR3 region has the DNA TGCAGTGCTGTACAAGCGGGGCTCTCCTACGAGCAGTACTTC. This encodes CSAVQAGLSYEQYF.

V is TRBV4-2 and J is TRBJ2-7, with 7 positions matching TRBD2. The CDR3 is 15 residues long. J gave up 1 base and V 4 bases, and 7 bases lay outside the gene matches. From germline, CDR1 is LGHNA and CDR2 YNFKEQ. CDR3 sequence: CASSPRGGQSYEQYF. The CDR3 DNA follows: TGTGCCAGCAGCCCCCGCGGGGGTCAATCCTACGAGCAGTACTTC.

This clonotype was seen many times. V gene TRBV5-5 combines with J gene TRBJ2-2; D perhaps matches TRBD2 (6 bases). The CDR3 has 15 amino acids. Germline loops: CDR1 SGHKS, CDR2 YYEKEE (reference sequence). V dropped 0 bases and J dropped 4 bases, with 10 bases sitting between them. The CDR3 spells CASSLGLGSTGELFF. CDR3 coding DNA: TGTGCCAGCAGCTTGGGACTAGGATCCACCGGGGAGCTGTTTTTT. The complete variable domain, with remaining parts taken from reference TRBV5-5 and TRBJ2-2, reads DAGVTQSPTHLIKTRGQQVTLRCSPISGHKSVSWYQQVLGQGPQFIFQYYEKEERGRGNFPDRFSARQFPNYSSELNVNALLLGDSALYLCASSLGLGSTGELFFGEGSRLTVL.

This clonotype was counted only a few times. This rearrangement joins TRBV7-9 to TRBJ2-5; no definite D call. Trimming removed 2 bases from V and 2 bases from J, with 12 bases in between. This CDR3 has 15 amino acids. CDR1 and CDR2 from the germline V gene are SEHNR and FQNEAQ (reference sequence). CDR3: CASSLKTPGQETQYF. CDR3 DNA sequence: TGTGCCAGCAGCTTAAAGACGCCAGGACAAGAGACCCAGTACTTC.

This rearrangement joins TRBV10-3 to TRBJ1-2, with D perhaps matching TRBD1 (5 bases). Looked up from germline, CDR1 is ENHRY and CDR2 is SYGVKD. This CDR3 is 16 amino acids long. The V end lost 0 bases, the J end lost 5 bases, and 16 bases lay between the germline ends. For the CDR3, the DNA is TGTGCCATCAGTGAGTCGACCACCGGGACTGCTTATGGCTACACCTTC. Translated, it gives CAISESTTGTAYGYTF.

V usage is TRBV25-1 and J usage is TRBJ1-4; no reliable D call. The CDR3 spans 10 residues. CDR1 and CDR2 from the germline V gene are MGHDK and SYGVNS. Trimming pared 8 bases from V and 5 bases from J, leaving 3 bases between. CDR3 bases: TGTGCCAGCTTGAATGAAAAACTGTTTTTT. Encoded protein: CASLNEKLFF.